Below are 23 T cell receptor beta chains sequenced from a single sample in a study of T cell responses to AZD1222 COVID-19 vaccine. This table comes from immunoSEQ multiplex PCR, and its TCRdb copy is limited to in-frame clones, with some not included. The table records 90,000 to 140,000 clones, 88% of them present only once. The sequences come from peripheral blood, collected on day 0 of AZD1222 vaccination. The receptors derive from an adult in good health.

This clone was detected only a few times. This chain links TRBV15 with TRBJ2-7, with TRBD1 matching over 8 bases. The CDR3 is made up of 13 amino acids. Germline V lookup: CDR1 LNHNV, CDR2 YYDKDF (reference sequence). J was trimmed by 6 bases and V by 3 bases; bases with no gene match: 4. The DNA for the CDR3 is TGTGCCACCAGCAGGCAGGGGGCTAGCGAGCAGTACTTC. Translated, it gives CATSRQGASEQYF.

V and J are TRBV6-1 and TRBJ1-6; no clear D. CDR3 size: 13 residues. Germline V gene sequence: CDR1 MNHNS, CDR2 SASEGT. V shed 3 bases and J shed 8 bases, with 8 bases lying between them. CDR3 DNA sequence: TGTGCCAGCAGTGATTTTGTTGATTCACCCCTCCACTTT. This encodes CASSDFVDSPLHF.

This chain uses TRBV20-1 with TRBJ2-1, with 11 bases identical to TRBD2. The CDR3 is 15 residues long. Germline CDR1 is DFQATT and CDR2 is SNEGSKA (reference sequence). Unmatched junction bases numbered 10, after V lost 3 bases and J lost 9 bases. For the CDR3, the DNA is TGCAGTGCTAGTGTTCTAGCGGGAGGAGACGGTGAGCAGTTCTTC. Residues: CSASVLAGGDGEQFF.

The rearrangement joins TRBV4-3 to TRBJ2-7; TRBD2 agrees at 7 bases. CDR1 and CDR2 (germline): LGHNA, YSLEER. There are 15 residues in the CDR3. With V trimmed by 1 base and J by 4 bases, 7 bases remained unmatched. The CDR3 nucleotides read TGCGCCAGCAGCCAAGGTTGGGAGGGAATTTACGAGCAGTACTTC. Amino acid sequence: CASSQGWEGIYEQYF.

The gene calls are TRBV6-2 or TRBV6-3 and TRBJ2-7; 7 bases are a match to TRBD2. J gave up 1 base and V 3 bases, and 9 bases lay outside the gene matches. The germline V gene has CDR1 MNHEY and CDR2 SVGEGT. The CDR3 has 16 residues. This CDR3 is CASSYPRASGSYEQYF. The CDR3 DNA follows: TGTGCCAGCAGTTATCCGAGGGCTAGCGGATCCTACGAGCAGTACTTC.

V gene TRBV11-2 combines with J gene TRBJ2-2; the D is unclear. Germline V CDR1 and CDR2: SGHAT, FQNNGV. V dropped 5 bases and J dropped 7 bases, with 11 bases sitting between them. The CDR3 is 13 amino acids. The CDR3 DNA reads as TGTGCCAGCAGCCGAGAAAGCCACGGGGAGCTGTTTTTT. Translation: CASSRESHGELFF.

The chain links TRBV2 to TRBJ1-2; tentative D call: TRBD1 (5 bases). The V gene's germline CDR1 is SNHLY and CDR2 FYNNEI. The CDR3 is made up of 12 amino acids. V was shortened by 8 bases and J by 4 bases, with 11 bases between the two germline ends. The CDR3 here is CASGAAGYGYTF. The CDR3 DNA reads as TGTGCCAGCGGGGCGGCTGGCTATGGCTACACCTTC.

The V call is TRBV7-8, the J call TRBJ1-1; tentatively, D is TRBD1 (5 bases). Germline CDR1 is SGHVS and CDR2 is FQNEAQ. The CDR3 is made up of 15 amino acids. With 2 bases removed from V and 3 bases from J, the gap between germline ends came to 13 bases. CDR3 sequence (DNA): TGTGCCAGCAGCTTACAGGGATCTGCGGACACTGAAGCTTTCTTT. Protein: CASSLQGSADTEAFF.

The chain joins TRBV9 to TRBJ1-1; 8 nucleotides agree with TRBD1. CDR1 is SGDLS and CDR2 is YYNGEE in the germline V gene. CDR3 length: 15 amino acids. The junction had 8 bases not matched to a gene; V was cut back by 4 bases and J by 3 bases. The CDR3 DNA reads TGTGCCAGCAGCCTCCGACAGGGGCCCGACACTGAAGCTTTCTTT. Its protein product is CASSLRQGPDTEAFF.

The CDR3 spells CASRPGLAGEGQPQHF. The CDR3 DNA sequence: TGTGCCAGCAGGCCAGGTCTGGCAGGGGAAGGTCAGCCCCAGCATTTT. The chain combines TRBV28 with TRBJ1-5, with D perhaps TRBD1 (6 bases). In germline, CDR1 is MDHEN, CDR2 SYDVKM. The germline V and J ends were trimmed by 6 bases and 6 bases, with 21 bases remaining between them. The length of the CDR3 is 16 residues.

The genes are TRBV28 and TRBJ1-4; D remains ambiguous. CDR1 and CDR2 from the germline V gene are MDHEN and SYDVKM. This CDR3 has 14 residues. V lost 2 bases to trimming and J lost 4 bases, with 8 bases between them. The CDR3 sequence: CASSLGVGNEKLFF. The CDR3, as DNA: TGTGCCAGCAGTTTAGGGGTGGGTAATGAAAAACTGTTTTTT.

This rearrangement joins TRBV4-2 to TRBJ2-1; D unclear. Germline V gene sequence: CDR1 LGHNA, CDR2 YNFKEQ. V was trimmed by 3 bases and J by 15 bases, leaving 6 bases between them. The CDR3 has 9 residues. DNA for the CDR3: TGTGCCAGCAGCCAGGAGTGGTTCTTC. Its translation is CASSQEWFF.

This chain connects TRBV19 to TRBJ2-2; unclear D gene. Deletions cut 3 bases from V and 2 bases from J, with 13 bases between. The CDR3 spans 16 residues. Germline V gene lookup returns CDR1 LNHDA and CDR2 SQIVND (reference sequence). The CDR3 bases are TGTGCCAGTAGTATCGCGGCGACACCAAACACCGGGGAGCTGTTTTTT. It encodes CASSIAATPNTGELFF.

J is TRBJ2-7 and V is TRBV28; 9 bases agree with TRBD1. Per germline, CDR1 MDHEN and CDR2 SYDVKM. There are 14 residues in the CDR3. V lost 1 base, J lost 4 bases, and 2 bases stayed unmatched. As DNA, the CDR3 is TGTGCCAGCAGTTTATCGGGACAGGGATACGAGCAGTACTTC. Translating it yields CASSLSGQGYEQYF.

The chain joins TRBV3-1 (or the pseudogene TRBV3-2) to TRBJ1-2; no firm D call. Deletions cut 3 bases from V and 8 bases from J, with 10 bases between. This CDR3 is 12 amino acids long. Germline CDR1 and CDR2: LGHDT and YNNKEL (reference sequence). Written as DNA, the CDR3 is TGTGCCAGCAGCCAGGGGTTACGGGGCTACACCTTC. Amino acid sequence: CASSQGLRGYTF.

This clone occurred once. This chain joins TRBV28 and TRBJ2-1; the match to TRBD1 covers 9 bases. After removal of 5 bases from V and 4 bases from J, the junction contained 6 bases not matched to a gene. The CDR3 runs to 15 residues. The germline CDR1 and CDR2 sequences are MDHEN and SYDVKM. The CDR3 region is CASSPSGQGYNEQFF. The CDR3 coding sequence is TGTGCCAGCAGTCCCTCGGGACAGGGATACAATGAGCAGTTCTTC.

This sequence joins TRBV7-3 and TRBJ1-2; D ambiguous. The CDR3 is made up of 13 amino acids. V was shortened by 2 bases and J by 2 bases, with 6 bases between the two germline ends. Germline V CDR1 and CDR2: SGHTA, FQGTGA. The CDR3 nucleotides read TGTGCCAGCAGCTTATACGGGAACTATGGCTACACCTTC. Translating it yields CASSLYGNYGYTF.

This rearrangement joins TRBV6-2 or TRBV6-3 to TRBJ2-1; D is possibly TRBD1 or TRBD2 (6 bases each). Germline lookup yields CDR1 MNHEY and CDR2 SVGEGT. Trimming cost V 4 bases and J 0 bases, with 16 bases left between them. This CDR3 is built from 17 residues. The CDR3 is CASSSPSGGGSYNEQFF. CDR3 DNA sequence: TGTGCCAGCAGTTCCCCTAGTGGAGGGGGCTCCTACAATGAGCAGTTCTTC.

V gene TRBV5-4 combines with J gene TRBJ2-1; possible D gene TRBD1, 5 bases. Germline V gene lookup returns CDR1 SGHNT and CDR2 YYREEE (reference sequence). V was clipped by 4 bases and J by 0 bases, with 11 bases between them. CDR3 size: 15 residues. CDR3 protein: CASSQGGFSYNEQFF. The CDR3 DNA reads TGTGCCAGCAGCCAGGGCGGTTTCTCCTACAATGAGCAGTTCTTC.

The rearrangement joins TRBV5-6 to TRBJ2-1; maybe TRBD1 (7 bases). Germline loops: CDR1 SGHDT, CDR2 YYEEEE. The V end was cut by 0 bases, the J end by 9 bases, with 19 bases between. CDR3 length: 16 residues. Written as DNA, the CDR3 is TGTGCCAGCAGCTTGGAGTCTCGCGGAGGGGGCACTGAGCAGTTCTTC. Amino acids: CASSLESRGGGTEQFF.

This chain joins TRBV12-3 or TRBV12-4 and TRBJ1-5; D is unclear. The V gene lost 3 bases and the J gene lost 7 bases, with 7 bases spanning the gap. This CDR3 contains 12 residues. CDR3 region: CASSFPEQPQHF. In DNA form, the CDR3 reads TGTGCCAGCAGTTTCCCAGAACAGCCCCAGCATTTT.

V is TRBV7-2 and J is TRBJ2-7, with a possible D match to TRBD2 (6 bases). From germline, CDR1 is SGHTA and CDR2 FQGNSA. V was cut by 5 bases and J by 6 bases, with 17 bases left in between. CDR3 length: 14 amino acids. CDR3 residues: CASSVEGGRGEQYF. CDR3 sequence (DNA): TGTGCCAGCAGCGTGGAAGGAGGGCGGGGCGAGCAGTACTTC. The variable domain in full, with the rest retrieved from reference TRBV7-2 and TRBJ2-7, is GAGVSQSPSNKVTEKGKDVELRCDPISGHTALYWYRQSLGQGLEFLIYFQGNSAPDKSGLPSDRFSAERTGGSVSTLTIQRTQQEDSAVYLCASSVEGGRGEQYFGPGTRLTVT.

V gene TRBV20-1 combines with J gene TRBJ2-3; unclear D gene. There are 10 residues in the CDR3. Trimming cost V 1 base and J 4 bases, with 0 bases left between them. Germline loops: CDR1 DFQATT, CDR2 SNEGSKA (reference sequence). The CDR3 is CSARADTQYF. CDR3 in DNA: TGCAGTGCTAGAGCAGATACGCAGTATTTT.